The clone carrying this TCR beta chain was counted many times. Its specificity is not known. The sample belongs to a study of T cell repertoires in cytomegalovirus infection. Study-level points and caveats: CMV-specific TCR beta clonotypes restricted by HLA-C dominated the ex vivo response.

The CDR3 loop spans 16 amino acids. The V gene end was trimmed by 4 bases and the J gene end by 4 bases; junction bases not matched to a gene: 4. Germline V gene data show CDR1 as SGHTA and CDR2 as FQGNSA. MiXCR, applied by TCRdb to the reads, yields one record per CDR3 protein. The sample carries approximately 390,000 distinct CDR3 sequences, 34% recorded once. V usage is TRBV7-2 and J usage is TRBJ1-6; the match to TRBD1 covers 10 bases. The origin of this receptor is a human donor in good health (CMV status not recorded). Some clones in this sample may be carry-over from other donors' samples. Sequencing was performed on cultured PBMCs, taken from culture after CMV antigen stimulation. As DNA, the CDR3 is TGTGCCAGCAGCTCGGGACAGGGGACATATAATTCACCCCTCCACTTT. Amino acids: CASSSGQGTYNSPLHF. Based on the CDR3 plus reference TRBV7-2 and TRBJ1-6, the full variable domain is GAGVSQSPSNKVTEKGKDVELRCDPISGHTALYWYRQSLGQGLEFLIYFQGNSAPDKSGLPSDRFSAERTGGSVSTLTIQRTQQEDSAVYLCASSSGQGTYNSPLHFGNGTRLTVT.